This note documents a single TCR beta chain sequence. Its antigen is as yet unknown. At one end the junction does not follow the germline gene, possibly because of a read error. Some clones are missing from TCRdb's copy, which holds only in-frame ones; the method was immunoSEQ multiplex PCR. The table records tens of thousands of clones, around 93% of them present only once. The germline V gene encodes CDR1 LGHNA and CDR2 YSLEER. There are 14 residues in the CDR3. This sample was included in a study of OX40 agonist ivuxolimab in advanced cancers. Study at large: Patients achieving partial responses numbered three: one hepatocellular carcinoma case and two cutaneous melanoma cases.

Study-level results: Within 6 weeks, CD4+ and CD8+ blood T cells expanded clonally at 0.1 to 3.0 mg/kg. Compared with CD4+, CD8+ T cells on average had more expanded clones.

Individuals having autoimmune disease history or systemic immunosuppression were not enrolled. This TCR was sampled from an adult with an advanced solid tumor such as melanoma, head and neck, liver or kidney cancer. J is TRBJ1-2 and V is TRBV4-3; D perhaps matches TRBD1 (5 bases). Source: CD4+ or CD8+ T cells sorted from blood, taken in a trial of the OX40 agonist ivuxolimab. CDR3 in amino acids: CASSQVGTAYDYTF. DNA of the CDR3: TGCGCCAGCAGCCAAGTAGGGACGGCCTATGACTACACCTTC.